The 25 T cell receptor beta chains in this list originate from one sample, sequenced in a study of memory CD4+ T cells and cytomegalovirus serostatus. Single viable CD3+CD4+CD8-CD45RO+ cells were sorted as the memory CD4+ T cells. Assay used: immunoSEQ multiplex PCR; TCRdb lists only in-frame clones, some missing. This table has tens of thousands of clones, approximately 79% appearing once. What was sequenced was memory CD4+ T cells from blood. These receptors all come from an adult in good health and CMV-seronegative.

The V call is TRBV6-5, the J call TRBJ1-2; TRBD1 aligns across 10 bases. The CDR3 loop spans 16 amino acids. CDR1 and CDR2 (germline): MNHEY, SVGAGI. V lost 4 bases and J lost 6; bases outside the gene matches: 11. The CDR3 region has the DNA TGTGCCAGCAGTTTGGGACAGGGGCGCTCTACGGATGGCTACACCTTC. As protein: CASSLGQGRSTDGYTF.

This clone came up a few times. The chain couples TRBV6-6 to TRBJ2-7, with D tentatively TRBD1 (6 bases). CDR1 MNHNY and CDR2 SVGAGI come from the germline V gene (reference sequence). The CDR3 totals 12 residues. Trimming cost V 0 bases and J 7 bases, with 7 bases left between them. CDR3 coding DNA: TGTGCCAGCAGTTACTCAGGGGGAGAGCAGTACTTC. Translation: CASSYSGGEQYF.

CDR3 sequence reads: CASSYPRHTEAFF. CDR3 DNA: TGTGCCAGCAGTTACCCCCGCCACACTGAAGCTTTCTTT. This chain links TRBV6-6 with TRBJ1-1; the D is unclear. The CDR3 length is 13 residues. Per the germline V gene, CDR1 is MNHNY and CDR2 is SVGAGI (reference sequence). The V end was cut by 2 bases, the J end by 3 bases, with 7 bases between.

This clone was counted ten times or more. The CDR3: CASSLTNTEAFF. In DNA form, the CDR3 reads TGTGCCAGCAGTTTAACGAACACTGAAGCTTTCTTT. The rearrangement uses TRBV28 and TRBJ1-1; D is uncertain. The CDR3 covers 12 residues. V was cut by 2 bases and J by 1 base, with 2 bases left in between. Germline V gene data show CDR1 as MDHEN and CDR2 as SYDVKM.

This clone was found many times. Distinct nucleotide sequences in the sample also encode this CDR3. This chain uses TRBV28 with TRBJ1-5; D is unresolved. The V end was cut by 3 bases, the J end by 5 bases, with 8 bases between. This CDR3 contains 13 residues. Germline CDR1 reads MDHEN; CDR2 reads SYDVKM. The CDR3 spells CASSFPTDQPQHF. The CDR3 region has the DNA TGTGCCAGCAGTTTCCCCACGGATCAGCCCCAGCATTTT.

The chain combines TRBV28 with TRBJ2-4, with TRBD2 matching 9 bases. V was pared by 4 bases and J by 7 bases, with 8 bases of the junction left unmatched. Germline lookup yields CDR1 MDHEN and CDR2 SYDVKM. The CDR3 extends over 15 amino acids. The CDR3 DNA is TGTGCCAGCAGTTCTAGCGGGATGGGCACCAACATTCAGTACTTC. Protein sequence: CASSSSGMGTNIQYF.

The chain uses TRBV5-4 and TRBJ2-7, with 7 nucleotides matching TRBD2. The CDR3 totals 14 residues. The V gene's germline CDR1 is SGHNT and CDR2 YYREEE (reference sequence). J lost 6 bases, V lost 4 bases, and 10 bases had no gene match. The CDR3 spells CASSRALAGTEQYF. The CDR3 DNA is TGTGCCAGCAGCCGCGCTTTAGCGGGCACCGAGCAGTACTTC.

In its sample, this clone was seen a few times. This sequence joins TRBV5-1 and TRBJ2-2; TRBD2 aligns across 13 bases. The CDR3 consists of 15 residues. From germline, CDR1 is SGHRS and CDR2 YFSETQ. After removal of 4 bases from V and 6 bases from J, the junction contained 3 bases not matched to a gene. Written as DNA, the CDR3 is TGCGCCAGCAGCCCAGGACTAGCGGGAGCCGGGGAGCTGTTTTTT. This encodes CASSPGLAGAGELFF.

The chain joins TRBV19 to TRBJ2-5; 12 nucleotides match TRBD1. The CDR3 extends over 14 amino acids. Trimming at V came to 8 bases and at J to 4 bases, leaving 5 bases not matched to a gene. Germline V CDR1 and CDR2: LNHDA, SQIVND (reference sequence). The CDR3 DNA reads as TGTGCCAGTGGGACAGGGGGCTTGGGAGAGACCCAGTACTTC. Amino acids: CASGTGGLGETQYF. Full variable domain (outside the CDR3, taken from reference TRBV19 and TRBJ2-5): DGGITQSPKYLFRKEGQNVTLSCEQNLNHDAMYWYRQDPGQGLRLIYYSQIVNDFQKGDIAEGYSVSREKKESFPLTVTSAQKNPTAFYLCASGTGGLGETQYFGPGTRLLVL.

This clone was observed a few times. The chain recombines TRBV27 with TRBJ2-5, with 9 bases lining up with TRBD1. The CDR3 consists of 14 residues. V dropped 11 bases and J dropped 4; count of bases not matched to a gene: 11. CDR1 MNHEY and CDR2 SMNVEV come from the germline V gene (reference sequence). The CDR3 DNA follows: TGTGCCGGCCGGGACAGGGCTGGAAGAGAGACCCAGTACTTC. Protein: CAGRDRAGRETQYF.

This clone has just one count. V gene TRBV14 combines with J gene TRBJ2-1; 8 bases are shared with TRBD2. There are 12 residues in the CDR3. With V trimmed by 4 bases and J by 14 bases, 7 bases remained unmatched. The germline gives CDR1 SGHDN, CDR2 FVKESK. For the CDR3, the DNA is TGTGCCAGCAGCCCAAAGGGGACTAGAAAGTTCTTC. As protein: CASSPKGTRKFF.

This chain connects TRBV29-1 to TRBJ2-2; TRBD1 agrees at 7 bases. Germline-derived CDR1 and CDR2 are SQVTM and ANQGSEA. CDR3 length equals 13 residues. J gave up 4 bases and V 7 bases, and 6 bases lay outside the gene matches. CDR3 sequence: CSGGTARTGELFF. In DNA, the CDR3 is TGCAGCGGTGGGACAGCGCGCACCGGGGAGCTGTTTTTT.

There are a few counts of this clone. The rearrangement joins TRBV18 to TRBJ1-6; D is undetermined. Trimming shortened V by 0 bases and J by 8 bases, and 14 bases separated the two germline ends. The germline CDR1 and CDR2 sequences are KGHSH and LQKENI. This CDR3 has 16 amino acids. DNA of the CDR3: TGTGCCAGCTCACCACCGAGACTTTCGGGTGATTCACCCCTCCACTTT. Amino acid sequence: CASSPPRLSGDSPLHF.

The V and J genes are TRBV11-2 and TRBJ1-2; TRBD1 might be the D (6 bases). Trimming removed 2 bases from V and 8 bases from J, with 12 bases in between. CDR1 is SGHAT and CDR2 is FQNNGV in the germline V gene. CDR3 size: 13 residues. The DNA of the CDR3 is TGTGCCAGCAGCTTAAGGGGGGCGGAGGGCTACACCTTC. Translation gives CASSLRGAEGYTF.

This clone was counted between two and nine times. The V call is TRBV4-1, the J call TRBJ1-2; 7 bases agree with TRBD1. From germline, CDR1 is MGHRA and CDR2 YSYEKL. J gave up 2 bases and V 1 base, and 1 base lay outside the gene matches. The CDR3 has 14 residues. The CDR3 loop reads CASSQGDRNYGYTF. CDR3 nucleotides: TGCGCCAGCAGCCAAGGGGACAGAAACTATGGCTACACCTTC.

This clone was seen just once. This chain's CDR3 is CASTPGTRYETQYF. The CDR3 DNA follows: TGTGCCAGCACCCCAGGGACACGATATGAGACCCAGTACTTC. V gene TRBV13 combines with J gene TRBJ2-5; D is perhaps TRBD1 (6 bases). With 7 bases removed from V and 5 bases from J, the gap between germline ends came to 17 bases. This CDR3 has 14 amino acids. The V gene's germline CDR1 is PRHDT and CDR2 FYEKMQ (reference sequence).

This clone was counted a few times. This rearrangement joins TRBV6-6 to TRBJ1-1; possibly TRBD1 for D (5 bases). CDR1 is MNHNY and CDR2 is SVGAGI in the germline V gene (reference sequence). CDR3 length equals 16 residues. V gave up 5 bases and J gave up 3 bases, with 19 bases separating them. CDR3 residues: CASSPAGGGFYTEAFF. CDR3 sequence (DNA): TGTGCCAGCAGTCCTGCCGGGGGAGGTTTTTACACTGAAGCTTTCTTT.

The rearrangement joins TRBV7-2 to TRBJ2-7, with 15 bases matching TRBD2. V shed 4 bases, J shed 0 bases, and the junction held 7 bases outside the gene matches. The length of the CDR3 is 18 residues. Germline loops: CDR1 SGHTA, CDR2 FQGNSA. The CDR3 protein is CASSSRGLAGGLSYEQYF. Written as DNA, the CDR3 is TGTGCCAGCAGCTCACGGGGACTAGCGGGAGGTCTCTCCTACGAGCAGTACTTC.

The chain uses TRBV5-5 and TRBJ2-2; 7 nucleotides match TRBD2. The CDR3 has 16 residues. V lost 4 bases and J lost 4; bases outside the gene matches: 10. The germline CDR1 and CDR2 sequences are SGHKS and YYEKEE (reference sequence). CDR3: CASSPPGLSLTGELFF. CDR3 in DNA: TGTGCCAGCAGCCCCCCGGGACTATCCCTCACCGGGGAGCTGTTTTTT.

By proportion, this clone is medium-sized. The J gene is TRBJ2-5, the V gene TRBV28; TRBD2 aligns across 9 bases. After removal of 4 bases from V and 4 bases from J, the junction contained 10 bases not matched to a gene. The CDR3 sequence is 16 residues long. Germline CDR1 reads MDHEN; CDR2 reads SYDVKM. The CDR3 is CASSWAGGPSLETQYF. The CDR3 coding sequence is TGTGCCAGCAGTTGGGCGGGAGGGCCCTCTTTAGAGACCCAGTACTTC.

This clone was detected a few times. The rearrangement joins TRBV7-3 to TRBJ2-3, with 8 bases lining up with TRBD2. From germline, CDR1 is SGHTA and CDR2 FQGTGA. V gave up 5 bases and J gave up 4 bases; unmatched junction bases: 5. There are 14 residues in the CDR3. The CDR3 nucleotides read TGTGCCAGCAGCAAAGCGGGAGTTGCAGATACGCAGTATTTT. It codes for CASSKAGVADTQYF.

This sequence joins TRBV6-6 and TRBJ1-2; D perhaps matches TRBD1 (5 bases). Trimming stripped 5 bases from V and 2 bases from J, with 9 bases between. CDR3 length equals 13 residues. Germline V gene data show CDR1 as MNHNY and CDR2 as SVGAGI (reference sequence). The CDR3 here is CASSRDGNYGYTF. The CDR3 bases are TGTGCCAGCAGTAGGGACGGGAACTATGGCTACACCTTC.

This clone was seen only a few times. This sequence joins TRBV12-5 and TRBJ2-2; 12 bases fit TRBD2. The ends lost 5 bases at V and 1 base at J; junction bases unmatched: 5. The CDR3 contains 17 residues. The V gene's germline CDR1 is LGHNT and CDR2 FRNRAP. The CDR3 DNA reads as TGTGCTAGTGGTCGAACGACTAGCGGGAGGAACACCGGGGAGCTGTTTTTT. Amino acids: CASGRTTSGRNTGELFF.

V usage is TRBV10-3 and J usage is TRBJ1-2; D gene uncertain. Between the trimmed V and J ends, which lost 6 bases and 6 bases, there was a span of 14 bases. Germline V gene data show CDR1 as ENHRY and CDR2 as SYGVKD. There are 13 residues in the CDR3. In nucleotides, the CDR3 is TGTGCCATCAGCTTGGACCACCGGGATGGCTACACCTTC. This sequence encodes CAISLDHRDGYTF.

The chain has TRBV19 and TRBJ1-4; 7 nucleotides match TRBD1. The junction had 5 bases not matched to a gene; V was cut back by 7 bases and J by 3 bases. Germline values: CDR1 LNHDA, CDR2 SQIVND (reference sequence). The CDR3 is 14 amino acids. The CDR3 region has the DNA TGTGCCAGTACTAGACAGGGTGCTAATGAAAAACTGTTTTTT. It translates to CASTRQGANEKLFF.